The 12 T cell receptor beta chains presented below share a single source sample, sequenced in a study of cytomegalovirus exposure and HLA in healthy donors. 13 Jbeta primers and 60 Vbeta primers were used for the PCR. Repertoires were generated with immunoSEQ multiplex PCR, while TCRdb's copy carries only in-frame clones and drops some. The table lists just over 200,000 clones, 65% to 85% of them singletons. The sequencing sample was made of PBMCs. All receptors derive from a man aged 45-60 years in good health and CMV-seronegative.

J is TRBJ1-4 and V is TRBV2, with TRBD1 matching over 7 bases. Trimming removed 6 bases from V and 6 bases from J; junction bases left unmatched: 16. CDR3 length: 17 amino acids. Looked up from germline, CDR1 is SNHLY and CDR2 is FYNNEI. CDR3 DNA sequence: TGTGCCAGCAGAAGATCACCGAACAGGGGCGTATATGAAAAACTGTTTTTT. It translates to CASRRSPNRGVYEKLFF.

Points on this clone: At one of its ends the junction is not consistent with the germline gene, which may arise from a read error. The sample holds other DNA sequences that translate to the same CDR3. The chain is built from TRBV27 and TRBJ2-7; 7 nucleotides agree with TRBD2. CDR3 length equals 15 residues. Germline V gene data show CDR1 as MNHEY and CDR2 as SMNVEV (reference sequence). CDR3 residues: CASSLRTSGGNEQYF. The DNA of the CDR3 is TGCGCCAGCAGTCTCAGGACTAGTGGCGGGAACGAGCAGTACTTC.

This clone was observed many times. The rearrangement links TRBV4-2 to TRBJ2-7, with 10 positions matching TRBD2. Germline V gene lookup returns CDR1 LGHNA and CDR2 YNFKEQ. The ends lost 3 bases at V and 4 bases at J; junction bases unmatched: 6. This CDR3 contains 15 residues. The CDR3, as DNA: TGTGCCAGCAGCCAGCAGCGGGAGGGCCGGTACGAGCAGTACTTC. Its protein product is CASSQQREGRYEQYF.

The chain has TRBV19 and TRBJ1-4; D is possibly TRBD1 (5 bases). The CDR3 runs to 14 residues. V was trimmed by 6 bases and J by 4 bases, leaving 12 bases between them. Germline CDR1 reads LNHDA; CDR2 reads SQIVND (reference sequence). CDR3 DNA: TGTGCCAGTAGCCGCGACAGATTTAATGAAAAACTGTTTTTT. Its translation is CASSRDRFNEKLFF.

CDR3 DNA sequence: TGCGCCAGCAGTGATCGGCGGGGGAACTACGAGCAGTACTTC. Translation gives CASSDRRGNYEQYF. V usage is TRBV10-2 and J usage is TRBJ2-5, with 7 bases identical to TRBD2. The DNA end is a closer match to TRBJ2-7, so the J assignment may be wrong. Per germline, CDR1 WSHSY and CDR2 SAAADI. The CDR3 runs to 14 residues.

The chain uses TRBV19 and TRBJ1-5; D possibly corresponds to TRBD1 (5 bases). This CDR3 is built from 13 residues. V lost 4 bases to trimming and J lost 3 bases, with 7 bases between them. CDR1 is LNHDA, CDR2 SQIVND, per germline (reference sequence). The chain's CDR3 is CASSTGFNQPQHF. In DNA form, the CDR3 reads TGTGCCAGTAGTACAGGGTTCAATCAGCCCCAGCATTTT.

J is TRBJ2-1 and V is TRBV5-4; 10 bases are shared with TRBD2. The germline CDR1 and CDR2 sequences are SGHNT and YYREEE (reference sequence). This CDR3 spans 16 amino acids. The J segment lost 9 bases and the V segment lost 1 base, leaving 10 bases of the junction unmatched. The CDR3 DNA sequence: TGTGCCAGCAGCTTGAAGGCTAGCGGGAGATTTTCTGAGCAGTTCTTC. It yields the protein CASSLKASGRFSEQFF. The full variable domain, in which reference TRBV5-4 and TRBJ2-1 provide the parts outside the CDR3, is ETGVTQSPTHLIKTRGQQVTLRCSSQSGHNTVSWYQQALGQGPQFIFQYYREEENGRGNFPPRFSGLQFPNYSSELNVNALELDDSALYLCASSLKASGRFSEQFFGPGTRLTVL.

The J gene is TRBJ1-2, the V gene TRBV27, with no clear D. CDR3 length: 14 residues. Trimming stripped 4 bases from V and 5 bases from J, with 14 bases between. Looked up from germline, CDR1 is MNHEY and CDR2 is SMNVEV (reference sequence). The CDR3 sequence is CASSSGTDRYGYTF. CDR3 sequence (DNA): TGTGCCAGCAGTTCGGGTACGGATCGGTATGGCTACACCTTC.

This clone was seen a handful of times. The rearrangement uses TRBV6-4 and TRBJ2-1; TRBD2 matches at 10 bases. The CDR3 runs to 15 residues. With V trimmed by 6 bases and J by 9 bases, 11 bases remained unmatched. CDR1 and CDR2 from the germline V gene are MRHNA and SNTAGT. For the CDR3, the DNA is TGTGCCAGCAGCCGTCTAGCGGGAGAGAGTGGTGAGCAGTTCTTC. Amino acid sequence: CASSRLAGESGEQFF.

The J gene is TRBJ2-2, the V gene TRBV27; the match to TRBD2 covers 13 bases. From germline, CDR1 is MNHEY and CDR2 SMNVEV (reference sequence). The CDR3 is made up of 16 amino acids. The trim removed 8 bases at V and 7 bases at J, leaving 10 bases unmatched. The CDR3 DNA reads TGTGCCAGCGGATCGAAACTAGCGGGAGGGATCGGGGAGCTGTTTTTT. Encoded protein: CASGSKLAGGIGELFF.

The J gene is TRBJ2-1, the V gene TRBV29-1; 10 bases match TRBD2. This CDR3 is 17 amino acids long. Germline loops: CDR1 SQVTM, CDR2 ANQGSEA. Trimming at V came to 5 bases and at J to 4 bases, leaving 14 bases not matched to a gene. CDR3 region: CSVFPTSGRARYNEQFF. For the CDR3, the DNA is TGCAGCGTTTTCCCAACCAGCGGGAGGGCCAGGTACAATGAGCAGTTCTTC.

Here the CDR3 reads CASSHTGLYEEQYF. CDR3 nucleotides: TGTGCCAGCAGCCATACGGGACTGTATGAAGAGCAGTACTTC. V usage is TRBV7-9 and J usage is TRBJ2-7; a weak D match, TRBD2 (6 bases). Germline V gives CDR1 SEHNR, CDR2 FQNEAQ (reference sequence). The CDR3 runs to 14 residues. The ends were cut back, 5 bases at V and 7 bases at J, with 18 bases in the middle.